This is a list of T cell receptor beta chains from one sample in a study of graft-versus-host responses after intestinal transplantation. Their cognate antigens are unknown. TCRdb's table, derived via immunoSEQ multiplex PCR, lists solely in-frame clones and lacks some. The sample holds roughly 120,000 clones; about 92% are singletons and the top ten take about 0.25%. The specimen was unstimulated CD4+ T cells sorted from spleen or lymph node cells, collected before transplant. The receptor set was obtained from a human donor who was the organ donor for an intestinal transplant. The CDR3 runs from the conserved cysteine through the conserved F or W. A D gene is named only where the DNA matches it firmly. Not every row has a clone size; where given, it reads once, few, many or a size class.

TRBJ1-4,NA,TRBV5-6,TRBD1,CASSQYRDRRRTNEKLFF,TGTGCCAGCAGCCAGTACCGGGACAGGCGACGAACTAATGAAAAACTGTTTTTT
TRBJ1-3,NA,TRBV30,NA,CAWSGPEGAGNTIYF,TGTGCCTGGAGTGGACCCGAGGGTGCTGGAAACACCATATATTTT
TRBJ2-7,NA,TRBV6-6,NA,CASSYRGSSYEQYF,TGTGCCAGCAGTTACCGGGGTAGCTCCTACGAGCAGTACTTC
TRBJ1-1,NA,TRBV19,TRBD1,CASSGQGTYTEAFF,TGTGCCAGTAGCGGACAGGGGACCTACACTGAAGCTTTCTTT
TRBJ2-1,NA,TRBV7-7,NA,CASSLGGVNEQFF,TGTGCTAGCAGCTTAGGAGGCGTGAATGAGCAGTTCTTC
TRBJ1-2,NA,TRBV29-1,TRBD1,CSVEGGTAIYGYTF,TGCAGCGTTGAAGGGGGGACAGCTATCTATGGCTACACCTTC
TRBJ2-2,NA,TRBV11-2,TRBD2,CASSFLAGANTGELFF,TGTGCCAGCAGCTTCCTAGCGGGGGCGAACACCGGGGAGCTGTTTTTT
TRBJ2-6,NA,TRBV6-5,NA,CASSLKRSGANVLTF,TGTGCCAGCAGCCTCAAGAGGTCTGGGGCCAACGTCCTGACTTTC
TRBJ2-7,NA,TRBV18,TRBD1,CASSPPWDRGGEQYF,TGTGCCAGCTCACCACCTTGGGACAGGGGCGGCGAGCAGTACTTC
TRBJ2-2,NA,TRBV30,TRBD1,CAWSGGTGYTGELFF,TGTGCCTGGAGTGGGGGGACAGGATACACCGGGGAGCTGTTTTTT
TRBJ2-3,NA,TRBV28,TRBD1,CASSGQGSTDTQYF,TGTGCCAGCAGTGGACAGGGAAGCACAGATACGCAGTATTTT
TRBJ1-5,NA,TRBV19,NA,CASSVSGVSNQPQHF,TGTGCCAGTAGTGTATCAGGGGTCAGCAATCAGCCCCAGCATTTT
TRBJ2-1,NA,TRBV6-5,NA,CARKGGEQFF,TGTGCCAGGAAGGGGGGTGAGCAGTTCTTC
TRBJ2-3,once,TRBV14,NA,CASSQDWQDTQYF,TGTGCCAGCAGCCAAGATTGGCAAGATACGCAGTATTTT
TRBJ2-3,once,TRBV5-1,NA,CASSLIGGTDTQYF,TGCGCCAGCAGCTTGATCGGTGGGACAGATACGCAGTATTTT
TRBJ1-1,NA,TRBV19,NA,CASTHSTVANTEAFF,TGTGCCAGTACCCATTCGACAGTGGCGAACACTGAAGCTTTCTTT
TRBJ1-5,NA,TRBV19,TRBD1,CASSRATGTGHQPQHF,TGTGCCAGTAGTCGAGCGACCGGGACAGGCCATCAGCCCCAGCATTTT
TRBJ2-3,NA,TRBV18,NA,CASSQGTDTQYF,TGTGCCAGCTCACAGGGCACAGATACGCAGTATTTT
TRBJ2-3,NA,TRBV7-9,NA,CASSATLGTDTQYF,TGTGCCAGCAGCGCCACACTCGGCACAGATACGCAGTATTTT
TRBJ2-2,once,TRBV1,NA,CTSSQETLGTSGTANFTGELFF,TGCACCAGCAGCCAAGAAACCCTAGGGACTAGCGGGACGGCCAACTTTACCGGGGAGCTGTTTTTT
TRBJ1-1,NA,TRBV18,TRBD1,CASSPRTGQAEAFF,TGTGCCAGCTCACCACGGACAGGGCAGGCTGAAGCTTTCTTT
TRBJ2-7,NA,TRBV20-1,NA,CSALDGDEQYF,TGCAGTGCTTTGGACGGCGACGAGCAGTACTTC
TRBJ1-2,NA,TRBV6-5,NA,CASRDYGYTF,TGTGCCAGCAGGGACTATGGCTACACCTTC
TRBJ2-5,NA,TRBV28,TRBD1,CASSLYGRGQETQYF,TGTGCCAGCAGTTTATACGGCAGGGGGCAAGAGACCCAGTACTTC
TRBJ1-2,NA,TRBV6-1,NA,CASSEQSTGRPYGYTF,TGTGCCAGCAGTGAACAGTCTACCGGTAGGCCCTATGGCTACACCTTC
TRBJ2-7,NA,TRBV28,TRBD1,CASSFSYGTASYEQYF,TGTGCCAGCAGTTTTTCTTATGGGACAGCATCCTACGAGCAGTACTTC
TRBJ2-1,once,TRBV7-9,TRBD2,CASRALAGLSSYNEQFF,TGTGCCAGCAGGGCACTAGCGGGCCTTAGCTCCTACAATGAGCAGTTCTTC
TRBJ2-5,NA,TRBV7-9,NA,CASSFPATEGTQYF,TGTGCCAGCAGCTTTCCGGCCACCGAGGGGACCCAGTACTTC
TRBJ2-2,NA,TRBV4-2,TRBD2,CASSRGGPNTGELFF,TGTGCCAGCAGCCGCGGGGGGCCTAACACCGGGGAGCTGTTTTTT
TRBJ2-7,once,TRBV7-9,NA,CASSRPETQNYEQYF,TGTGCCAGCAGCCGACCGGAAACACAGAACTACGAGCAGTACTTC
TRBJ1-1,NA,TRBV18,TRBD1,CASSQDRANTEAFF,TGTGCCAGCTCACAAGACAGGGCCAACACTGAAGCTTTCTTT
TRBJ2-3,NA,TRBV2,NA,CASSVSEHTDTQYF,TGTGCCAGCAGTGTCTCGGAACACACAGATACGCAGTATTTT
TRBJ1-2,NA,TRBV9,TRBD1,CASSDPGQAFYGYTF,TGTGCCAGCAGCGATCCCGGACAGGCTTTCTATGGCTACACCTTC
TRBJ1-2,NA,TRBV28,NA,CASSLRGYGYTF,TGTGCCAGCAGTTTAAGAGGGTATGGCTACACCTTC
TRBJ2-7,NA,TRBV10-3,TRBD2,CAARGVSYEQYF,TGTGCCGCCCGGGGGGTCTCCTACGAGCAGTACTTC
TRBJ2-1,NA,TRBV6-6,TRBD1,CASSRDRYNEQFF,TGTGCCAGCAGTAGGGACAGGTACAATGAGCAGTTCTTC
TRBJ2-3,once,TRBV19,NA,CATSQGLTSTQYF,TGTGCCACAAGTCAGGGACTTACTTCTACGCAGTATTTT
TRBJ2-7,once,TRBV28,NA,CASSLSGSSYEQYF,TGTGCCAGCAGTTTGTCGGGGAGCTCCTACGAGCAGTACTTC
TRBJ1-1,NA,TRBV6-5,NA,CALRGRATEAFF,TGTGCCCTCAGGGGCAGGGCCACTGAAGCTTTCTTT
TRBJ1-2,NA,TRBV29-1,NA,CSVWVAENYGYTF,TGCAGCGTGTGGGTGGCAGAGAACTATGGCTACACCTTC
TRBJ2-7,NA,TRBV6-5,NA,CASSEGVRGGEQYF,TGTGCCAGCAGTGAGGGGGTCAGGGGAGGCGAGCAGTACTTC
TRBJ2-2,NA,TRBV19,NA,CASIRGPNTGELFF,TGTGCCAGTATCCGGGGACCGAACACCGGGGAGCTGTTTTTT
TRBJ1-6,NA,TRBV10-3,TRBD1,CAISRQGNLNSPLHF,TGTGCCATCAGCAGACAGGGGAACCTGAATTCACCCCTCCACTTT
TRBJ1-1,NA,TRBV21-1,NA,CASAFQEDTEAFF,TGTGCCAGCGCATTCCAGGAGGACACTGAAGCTTTCTTT
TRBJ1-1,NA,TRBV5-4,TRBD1,CASSGGTGGWNTEAFF,TGTGCCAGCAGCGGAGGGACAGGGGGCTGGAACACTGAAGCTTTCTTT
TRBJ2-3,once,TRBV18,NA,CASSPQRGFTDTQYF,TGTGCCAGCTCACCGCAAAGGGGATTCACAGATACGCAGTATTTT
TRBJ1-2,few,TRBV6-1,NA,CASSETFGSVYGYTF,TGTGCCAGCAGTGAAACTTTTGGATCTGTCTATGGCTACACCTTC
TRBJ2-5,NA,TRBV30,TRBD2,CAWSLPFSGRYQETQYF,TGTGCCTGGAGTCTCCCTTTTAGCGGGAGGTACCAAGAGACCCAGTACTTC
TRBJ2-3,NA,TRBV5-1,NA,CASSLKPPALLDTQYF,TGCGCCAGCAGCTTGAAACCACCAGCCCTATTGGATACGCAGTATTTT
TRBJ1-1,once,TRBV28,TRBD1,CASSPRQGADTEAFF,TGTGCCAGCAGTCCGCGACAGGGGGCGGACACTGAAGCTTTCTTT
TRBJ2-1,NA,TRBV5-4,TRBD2,CASSLEVQREYNEQFF,TGTGCCAGCAGCTTGGAAGTCCAGCGGGAATACAATGAGCAGTTCTTC
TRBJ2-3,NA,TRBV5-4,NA,CASSLEPTIGDTQYF,TGTGCCAGCAGCCTAGAACCCACGATCGGAGATACGCAGTATTTT